This T cell receptor (beta chain) was profiled in a study of blood T cell repertoires in COVID-19. Study overall: Specimens from acute and convalescent COVID-19 originated in the United States, Italy and Spain. T cells, B-cell-depleted T cells, or PBMCs provided the cDNA or gDNA that served as material.

Patients in Seattle were enrolled during active infection, then followed longitudinally. In the authors' methods: It was from reference gene primer amplification that nucleated cell counts were estimated. Generated by immunoSEQ multiplex PCR, the TCRdb table keeps only in-frame clones and is missing some. V and J calls and clone size are those listed in that table; D and trimming were worked out from the DNA. Among 130,000 or so clones listed, roughly 86% were seen once. Trimming took 0 bases from V and 2 from J, leaving 17 bases between them. The CDR3 runs 17 residues. CDR1 and CDR2 from the germline V gene are LGHDT and YNNKEL (reference sequence).

This receptor was taken from a woman in her sixties or seventies with COVID-19, enrolled during active disease. The chain links TRBV3-1 (or the pseudogene TRBV3-2) to TRBJ2-7; D is unresolved. Sequencing was done on a sample of peripheral blood. CDR3 DNA sequence: TGTGCCAGCAGCCAAGAGCTATCAAGACTCCCAGCCTACGAGCAGTACTTC. Translated, it gives CASSQELSRLPAYEQYF.